This is a list of T cell receptor beta chains from one sample in a study of cytomegalovirus exposure and HLA in healthy donors. Clones were read by immunoSEQ multiplex PCR, and TCRdb kept only the in-frame ones, dropping some. The sample holds under 200,000 clones, about 80% seen once. Sequenced: PBMCs. Every receptor here comes from a woman aged 50 to 60 in good health and CMV-seronegative. Each CDR3 is given with its conserved first and last residue. The D gene is left open where the match is weak.

V gene,J gene,D gene,CDR3 protein
TRBV5-6,TRBJ1-3,-,CASSLGEGLTIYF
TRBV7-2,TRBJ1-2,-,CASSLVVAVQYGYTF
TRBV27,TRBJ1-2,-,CASSSGLRYGYTF
TRBV7-2,TRBJ1-2,-,CASSLAGESYTF
TRBV4-3,TRBJ2-3,TRBD1,CASSQGTGHTDTQYF
TRBV11-3,TRBJ1-1,-,CASSLDSLNTEAFF
TRBV6-6,TRBJ2-1,-,CASSATRNYNEQFF
TRBV5-4,TRBJ1-2,-,CASSLGLGGSALDNYGYTF
TRBV27,TRBJ2-5,TRBD2,CASSFGTSGGQETQYF
TRBV18,TRBJ1-2,TRBD1,CASSPPSRGQYGYTF
TRBV5-5,TRBJ1-4,-,CASSFWGSATNEKLFF
TRBV27,TRBJ1-1,-,CASRAGRMNTEAFF
TRBV28,TRBJ1-1,TRBD1,CASSLLDRGFTEAFF
TRBV29-1,TRBJ1-6,TRBD1,CSVFRQGGNSPLHF
TRBV4-3,TRBJ2-3,-,CASSQEQGADTQYF
TRBV10-3,TRBJ1-2,TRBD1,CAISESPGGYGYTF
TRBV9,TRBJ1-2,-,CASSVDKGQGYGYTF
TRBV7-9,TRBJ1-5,-,CASSFSGVGGNQPQHF
TRBV5-4,TRBJ1-2,-,CASSLDRAAPGYTF
TRBV10-3,TRBJ1-4,-,CAISEPGAGEKLFF
TRBV7-9,TRBJ2-7,-,CASSPLGLEQYF
TRBV6-4,TRBJ2-1,TRBD2,CASSELAGDVNEQFF
TRBV7-9,TRBJ2-3,TRBD2,CASSLAGGDTQYF
TRBV7-2,TRBJ2-6,-,CASSLTSAGANVLTF
TRBV4-1,TRBJ2-7,-,CASTPGGTGVGEQYF
TRBV7-9,TRBJ1-3,-,CASSRRERRNTIYF
TRBV28,TRBJ2-7,-,CASSFGQWGTPYEQYF
TRBV5-1,TRBJ2-2,-,CASSLVPGAAGELFF
TRBV18,TRBJ1-1,-,CASSPPSAGSKLGEAFF
TRBV5-4,TRBJ2-5,-,CASSSSVIWETQYF
TRBV18,TRBJ1-1,TRBD1,CASSPLTGFTEAFF
TRBV28,TRBJ1-1,-,CASSFRSEGIRTEAFF
TRBV2,TRBJ2-2,-,CASSEAGSRTGELFF
TRBV7-9,TRBJ1-5,-,CASSFGNQPQHF
TRBV18,TRBJ2-5,-,CASSSDIQETQYF
TRBV19,TRBJ2-1,TRBD2,CASSPGTSGSSSYNEQFF
TRBV5-4,TRBJ2-1,-,CASMGALNEQFF
TRBV7-2,TRBJ1-1,-,CASSLARGATYEAFF
TRBV29-1,TRBJ1-1,-,CSVRGTGNTEAFF
TRBV28,TRBJ2-7,-,CASSFWESSSYEQYF
TRBV19,TRBJ1-1,-,CASSGHLNTEAFF
TRBV5-1,TRBJ1-3,TRBD1,CASSLGQGMTAGNTIYF
TRBV2,TRBJ2-2,TRBD2,CASRGGGAGELFF
TRBV10-3,TRBJ1-1,TRBD1,CAISDPGDSTEAFF
TRBV4-3,TRBJ2-3,-,CASSQEVRGGTDTQYF
TRBV7-6,TRBJ1-1,TRBD1,CASSLGQGKNTEAFF
TRBV21-1,TRBJ1-5,-,CASSKVGSQNQPQHF
TRBV30,TRBJ1-5,TRBD1,CAWRGDRGPQPQHF
TRBV6-5,TRBJ2-1,TRBD2,CASSYSGEGVYEQFF
TRBV10-3,TRBJ2-7,-,CATTGRAPYEQYF
TRBV18,TRBJ1-1,TRBD1,CASSPPQGALNTEAFF
TRBV5-1,TRBJ2-1,-,CASMGGSSYNEQFF
TRBV18,TRBJ1-1,-,CASSPLARGRLQDTEAFF
TRBV5-1,TRBJ2-2,-,CASSYLGGPNTGELFF
TRBV5-6,TRBJ2-7,TRBD2,CASSFRGLAGEQYF